This T cell receptor (beta chain) was retrieved from a study of blood T cell repertoires in COVID-19. Only in-frame clones appear in the TCRdb table, and some are missing; sequencing was by immunoSEQ multiplex PCR. The sample contains 300,000 to 350,000 clones, 88% of which appear only once. V gave up 3 bases and J gave up 7 bases; unmatched junction bases: 9. Germline V gene sequence: CDR1 MNHNS, CDR2 SASEGT. This CDR3 has 16 amino acids. The study drew participants aged 18 to 89 years from roughly 25 US areas. Each participant's cohort was designated according to participant-reported clinical history. Someone with COVID-19 had been met by exposed participants within 2 weeks before study entry.

The sequence came from a woman younger than 45 who had been exposed to COVID-19. Sequencing was performed on PBMCs or T cells enriched from blood (not recorded which). This sequence joins TRBV6-1 and TRBJ2-4, with 10 bases fitting TRBD2. Written as DNA, the CDR3 is TGTGCCAGCAGTGAGGCTAGCGGGAGTGGGAGCAACATTCAGTACTTC. Amino acids: CASSEASGSGSNIQYF.